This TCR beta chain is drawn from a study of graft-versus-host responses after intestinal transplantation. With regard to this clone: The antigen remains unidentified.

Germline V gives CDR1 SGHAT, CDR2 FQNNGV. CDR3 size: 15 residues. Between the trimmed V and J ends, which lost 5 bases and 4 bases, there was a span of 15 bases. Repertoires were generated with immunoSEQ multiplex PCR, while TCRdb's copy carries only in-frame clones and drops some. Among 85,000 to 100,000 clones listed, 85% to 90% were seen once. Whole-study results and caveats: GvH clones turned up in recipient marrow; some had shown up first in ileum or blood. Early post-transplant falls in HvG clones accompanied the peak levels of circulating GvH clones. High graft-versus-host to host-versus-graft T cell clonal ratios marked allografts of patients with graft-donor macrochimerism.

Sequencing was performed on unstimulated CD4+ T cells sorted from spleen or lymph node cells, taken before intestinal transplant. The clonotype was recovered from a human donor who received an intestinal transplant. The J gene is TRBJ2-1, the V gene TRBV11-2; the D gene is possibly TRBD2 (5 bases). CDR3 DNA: TGTGCCAGCAGCCCCTCCTTGCGGACTTACAATGAGCAGTTCTTC. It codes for CASSPSLRTYNEQFF.